The entry that follows covers one T cell receptor (beta chain) sequence. Researchers sorted participants into cohorts using their self-reported clinical history. The sample comes from a study of blood T cell repertoires in COVID-19. Study-level background: Sources were T cells, B-cell-depleted T cells, or PBMCs; the material itself was cDNA or gDNA.

This CDR3 has 19 residues. CDR1 and CDR2 (germline): SGHTA, FQGNSA. Trimming cost V 5 bases and J 0 bases; bases outside gene matches: 12. The table came from immunoSEQ multiplex PCR; TCRdb's copy has only in-frame clones and leaves some out. The sample lists under 300,000 clones, about 91% occurring once. This sequence was found in a human donor in a cohort exposed to, infected with or recovered from COVID-19 (not recorded which). The donor label of this sample is uncertain. Sequenced input: PBMCs or T cells enriched from blood (not recorded which). The gene calls are TRBV7-2 and TRBJ2-6; the match to TRBD1 covers 8 bases. CDR3 region: CASSPSRTGWNSGANVLTF. CDR3 sequence (DNA): TGTGCCAGCAGCCCCTCCCGGACAGGGTGGAACTCTGGGGCCAACGTCCTGACTTTC.